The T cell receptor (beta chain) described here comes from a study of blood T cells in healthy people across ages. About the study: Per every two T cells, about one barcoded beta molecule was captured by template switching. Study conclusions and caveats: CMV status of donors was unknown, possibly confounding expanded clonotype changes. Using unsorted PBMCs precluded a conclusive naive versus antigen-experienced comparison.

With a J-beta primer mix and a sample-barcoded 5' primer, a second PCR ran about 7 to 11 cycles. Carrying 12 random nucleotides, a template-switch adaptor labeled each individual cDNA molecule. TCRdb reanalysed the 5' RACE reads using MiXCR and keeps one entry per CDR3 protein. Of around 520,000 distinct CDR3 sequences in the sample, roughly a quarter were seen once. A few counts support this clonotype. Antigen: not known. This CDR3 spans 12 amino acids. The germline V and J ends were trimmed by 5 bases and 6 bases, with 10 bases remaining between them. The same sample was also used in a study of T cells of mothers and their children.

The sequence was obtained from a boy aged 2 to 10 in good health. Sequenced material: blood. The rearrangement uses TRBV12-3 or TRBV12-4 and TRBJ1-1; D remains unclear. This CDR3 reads CASSGEYPEAFF. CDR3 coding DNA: TGTGCCAGCAGTGGGGAGTACCCTGAAGCTTTCTTT.